These T cell receptor beta chains were read from a single sample in a study of cytomegalovirus exposure and HLA in healthy donors. Profiling relied on immunoSEQ multiplex PCR, and the TCRdb table lists in-frame clones only, not all of them. The table has 150,000 to 200,000 clones, about 80% seen once. Sequencing input: PBMCs. These receptors all come from a woman aged 18-29 years in good health and CMV-seropositive. The CDR3 runs from the conserved cysteine through the conserved F or W. D genes are given only for firm matches. Some rows mark clone size as missing; the rest say once, few, many or name a class of expanded clone.

>TRBJ2-1|-|TRBV9|TRBD2
TGTGCCAGCAGCGTTAGCCAGCGGGGTAACAATGAGCAGTTCTTC
CASSVSQRGNNEQFF
>TRBJ2-2|many|TRBV5-1|-
TGCGCCAGCGGAGGGGCGGGAACCGGGGAGCTGTTTTTT
CASGGAGTGELFF
>TRBJ1-2|-|TRBV19|-
TGTGCCAGTAGTATACAGCCAGGGAGGTATGGCTACACCTTC
CASSIQPGRYGYTF
>TRBJ1-6|-|TRBV25-1|TRBD1
TGTGCCAGCAGTCGGACAGGGCCGGATTCACCCCTCCACTTT
CASSRTGPDSPLHF
>TRBJ1-1|once|TRBV5-1|TRBD1
TGCGCCAGCAGCTTCTCAGACAGGGGGTACGCTTTCTTT
CASSFSDRGYAFF
>TRBJ2-7|-|TRBV7-3|TRBD1
TGTGCCAGCAGCCCCACAGGGGGCCTTCGGGAGCAGTACTTC
CASSPTGGLREQYF
>TRBJ2-7|-|TRBV2|-
TGTGCCAGCACCCGGGGGTCCTCCTACGAGCAGTACTTC
CASTRGSSYEQYF
>TRBJ1-6|-|TRBV27|-
TGTGCCAGCAGTTTGCAGGCTATCTATAATTCACCCCTCCACTTT
CASSLQAIYNSPLHF
>TRBJ2-5|-|TRBV6-5|-
TGTGCCAGCAGTTACCTCCAGGTTGGCGGGGTGGAGACCCAGTACTTC
CASSYLQVGGVETQYF
>TRBJ1-5|once|TRBV12-5|TRBD1
TGTGCTAGTTTAGGACCGGGACAGGGGGCGGGTCAGCCCCAGCATTTT
CASLGPGQGAGQPQHF
>TRBJ1-1|-|TRBV7-8|-
TGTGCCAGCAGCTTAGAGAAGAATGGGGCAGGGCGGTACACTGAAGCTTTCTTT
CASSLEKNGAGRYTEAFF
>TRBJ2-5|-|TRBV7-9|TRBD2
TGTGCCAGCAGCTTAGGCGGGACTACCCAAGAGACCCAGTACTTC
CASSLGGTTQETQYF
>TRBJ2-7|-|TRBV6-7|TRBD1
TGTGCCAGCAGCAATGACAGGGGGGTTTGCGAGCAGTACTTC
CASSNDRGVCEQYF
>TRBJ2-7|-|TRBV9|-
TGTGCCAGCAGCGTAGGGGAGGCGCGCTCCTACGAGCAGTACTTC
CASSVGEARSYEQYF
>TRBJ2-5|-|TRBV20-1|-
TGCAGTGCTCTCAGGGGAGAGACCCAGTACTTC
CSALRGETQYF
>TRBJ2-5|-|TRBV2|TRBD2
TGTGCCAGCAGTGAACCCAGCGGGGGGCAAGAGACCCAGTACTTC
CASSEPSGGQETQYF
>TRBJ1-2|few|TRBV13|-
TGTGCCAGTTTGAGCGGCTACACCTTC
CASLSGYTF
>TRBJ1-2|once|TRBV25-1|TRBD1
TGTGCCAGCAGTTACCGACAGGGTATAGATGGCTACACCTTC
CASSYRQGIDGYTF
>TRBJ1-2|few|TRBV29-1|TRBD1
TGCAGCGTACCCGGACAGGGGGTCTATGGCTACACCTTC
CSVPGQGVYGYTF
>TRBJ2-7|-|TRBV27|TRBD2
TGTGCCAGCAGATCAGCGGGAGACCTCTCCTACGAGCAGTACTTC
CASRSAGDLSYEQYF
>TRBJ2-7|once|TRBV5-4|TRBD1
TGTGCCAGCAGTCCTAAGGACAGGGAAGAAGGCGAGCAGTACTTC
CASSPKDREEGEQYF
>TRBJ1-4|-|TRBV2|TRBD1
TGTGCCAGCGGGGGACAGCTACCCGAAAAACTGTTTTTT
CASGGQLPEKLFF
>TRBJ2-1|-|TRBV2|TRBD2
TGTGCCAGCAGTGAGCTAGCGGTTTTCAATGAGTTCTTC
CASSELAVFNEFF
>TRBJ1-2|-|TRBV5-1|-
TGCGCCAGCAGCTTGTGGCAGGGCAAGGGCTACACCTTC
CASSLWQGKGYTF
>TRBJ2-7|-|TRBV2|-
TGTGCCAGCAGACAAGAAAGGGACGGGGGATACGAGCAGTACTTC
CASRQERDGGYEQYF
>TRBJ2-1|-|TRBV9|-
TGTGCCAGCAGCAAGTCGGCGGGGTTCAGTGAGCAGTTCTTC
CASSKSAGFSEQFF
>TRBJ2-2|-|TRBV27|-
TGTGCCAGCAGTTTGCTAGGGGTCACCGGGGAGCTGTTTTTT
CASSLLGVTGELFF
>TRBJ2-2|-|TRBV5-1|-
TGCGCCAGCAGCCTGAGGAGCACTAACACCGGGGAGCTGTTTTTT
CASSLRSTNTGELFF
>TRBJ1-6|-|TRBV6-6|-
TGTGCCAGCAGTTACACAGTGAGCTCCTATAATTCACCCCTCCACTTT
CASSYTVSSYNSPLHF
>TRBJ1-1|-|TRBV2|-
TGTGCCAGCAGCCAGGGGATGAACACTGAAGCTTTCTTT
CASSQGMNTEAFF
>TRBJ2-5|-|TRBV11-2|-
TGTGCCAGCAGCTTAGATCATTTGGAGACCCAGTACTTC
CASSLDHLETQYF
>TRBJ2-3|-|TRBV6-1|-
TGTGCCAGCAGTGGAGGGGGTTGGGACAATACGCAGTATTTT
CASSGGGWDNTQYF
>TRBJ1-5|-|TRBV19|-
TGTGCCAGTAGTATAGTTGGGAGCAATGGACCCCAGCATTTT
CASSIVGSNGPQHF
>TRBJ1-5|-|TRBV5-1|-
TGCGCCAGCAGACCTGACAATTATCAGCCCCAGCATTTT
CASRPDNYQPQHF
>TRBJ1-1|once|TRBV5-1|TRBD1
TGCGCCAGCAGCGGCGGGACAGGGAACACTGAAGCTTTCTTT
CASSGGTGNTEAFF
>TRBJ1-2|-|TRBV5-6|TRBD1
TGTGCCAGCGTTGGACAGGGAGGAGTATTGTACACCTTC
CASVGQGGVLYTF
>TRBJ2-7|-|TRBV5-1|TRBD1
TGCGCCAGCAGCATGGACAGGAACTACGAGCAGTACTTC
CASSMDRNYEQYF
>TRBJ1-1|-|TRBV2|-
TGTGCCAGCAGTGAACCCTCTGGTAGGAACACTGAAGCTTTCTTT
CASSEPSGRNTEAFF
>TRBJ1-2|-|TRBV5-1|-
TGCGCCAGCAGCACCGCACCGCAGTATGGCTACACCTTC
CASSTAPQYGYTF
>TRBJ1-2|many|TRBV29-1|-
TGCAGCGTTAACAGGGATGGGGGAGGCTACACCTTC
CSVNRDGGGYTF
>TRBJ1-1|-|TRBV7-9|-
TGTGCCAGCAGCACACTTCAGGACAAGAACACTGAAGCTTTCTTT
CASSTLQDKNTEAFF
>TRBJ1-4|-|TRBV7-2|-
TGTGCCAGCAGCTTTGGACAGCGTAATGAAAAACTGTTTTTT
CASSFGQRNEKLFF